This T cell receptor (beta chain) was identified in a study of response to subunit inactivated influenza vaccine. Study results and caveats: The authors suggested that few new T cells are recruited per seasonal influenza vaccination.

Trimming at V came to 1 base and at J to 2 bases, leaving 7 bases not matched to a gene. Germline CDR1 and CDR2: DFQATT and SNEGSKA (reference sequence). The CDR3 runs 16 residues. TCRdb reprocessed the RT-PCR reads with MiXCR, giving one entry per CDR3 protein. The sample lists 550,000 to 650,000 distinct CDR3 sequences, approximately 12% seen once, with roughly 10% in the top ten. This clonotype was picked up a small number of times. The antigen is not known. The receptor was derived from a man aged 50 to 59 who received an inactivated influenza vaccine. The sequences come from PBMCs from blood, collected on the day of vaccination. This chain joins TRBV20-1 and TRBJ1-3; 8 bases are a match to TRBD1. DNA for the CDR3: TGCAGTGCTAGAGTGGCAGGGGGCTCCCCTGGAAACACCATATATTTT. As protein: CSARVAGGSPGNTIYF.